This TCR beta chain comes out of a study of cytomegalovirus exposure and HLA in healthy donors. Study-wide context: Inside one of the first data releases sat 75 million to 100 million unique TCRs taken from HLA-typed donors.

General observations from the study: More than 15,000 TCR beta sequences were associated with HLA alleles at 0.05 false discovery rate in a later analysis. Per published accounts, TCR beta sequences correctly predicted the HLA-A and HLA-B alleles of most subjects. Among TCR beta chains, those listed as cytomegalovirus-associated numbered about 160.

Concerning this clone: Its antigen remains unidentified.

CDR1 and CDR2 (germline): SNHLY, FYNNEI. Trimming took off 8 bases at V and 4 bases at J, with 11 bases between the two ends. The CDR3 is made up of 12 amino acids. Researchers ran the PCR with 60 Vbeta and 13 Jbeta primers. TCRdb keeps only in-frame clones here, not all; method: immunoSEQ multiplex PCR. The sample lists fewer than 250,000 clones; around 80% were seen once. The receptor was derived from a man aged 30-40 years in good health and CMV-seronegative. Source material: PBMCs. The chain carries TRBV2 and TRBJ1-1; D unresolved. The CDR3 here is CASQAVSTEAFF. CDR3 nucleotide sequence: TGTGCCAGCCAGGCAGTGAGCACTGAAGCTTTCTTT. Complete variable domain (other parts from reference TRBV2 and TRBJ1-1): EPEVTQTPSHQVTQMGQEVILRCVPISNHLYFYWYRQILGQKVEFLVSFYNNEISEKSEIFDDQFSVERPDGSNFTLKIRSTKLEDSAMYFCASQAVSTEAFFGQGTRLTVV.